This entry lists 17 T cell receptor beta chains sequenced from one sample in a study of spatial heterogeneity in lung cancer. TCRdb reanalysed the 5' RACE reads using MiXCR and keeps one entry per CDR3 protein. The sample holds about 11,000 distinct CDR3 sequences, about 6.3% seen once. Time point meaning: sample taken at primary tumor resection. Whole RNA came from tumor, nontumor lung or frozen PBMC and was sequenced without being sorted. Sequencing used PBMCs, obtained at surgery. These receptors all come from a male donor with early-stage non-small cell lung cancer.

To note about this clonotype: This beta chain is a stray sequence in a library constructed for alpha chains; its clone size is not meaningful. The chain employs TRBV2 and TRBJ1-5; TRBD1 matches 7 bases. Germline V gene lookup returns CDR1 SNHLY and CDR2 FYNNEI. With V trimmed by 2 bases and J by 2 bases, 3 bases remained unmatched. This CDR3 is 15 amino acids long. CDR3 protein: CASSERGTGNQPQHF. The CDR3 coding sequence is TGTGCCAGCAGTGAAAGGGGGACAGGCAATCAGCCCCAGCATTTT.

This clonotype was observed at least ten times. This beta chain represents an off-target read in a library built for alpha chains; its size is of limited meaning. The chain carries TRBV5-6 and TRBJ2-7, with TRBD1 matching 9 bases. Trimming took 2 bases from V and 5 from J; bases not matched to a gene: 5. Germline CDR1 reads SGHDT; CDR2 reads YYEEEE. The CDR3 is 14 residues long. CDR3 sequence reads: CASSFIQGADEQYF. The CDR3 nucleotides read TGTGCCAGCAGCTTCATACAGGGGGCGGACGAGCAGTACTTC.

This clonotype came up a few times. This beta chain is an off-target read within a library intended for alpha chains, so its frequency means little. The chain links TRBV7-9 to TRBJ2-3, with 8 nucleotides matching TRBD2. The germline V gene encodes CDR1 SEHNR and CDR2 FQNEAQ (reference sequence). The CDR3 covers 23 residues. Trimming took 5 bases from V and 2 from J; bases not matched to a gene: 30. The CDR3 DNA is TGTGCCAGCAGCCCACCAGATCCTTGGACTAGCACCACCGTCGAGCTAGACACAGATACGCAGTATTTT. It translates to CASSPPDPWTSTTVELDTDTQYF.

This clonotype was detected many times. For a library built for alpha chains, this beta chain is a stray read; little rests on its size. The chain joins TRBV28 to TRBJ2-7, with 9 nucleotides matching TRBD1. The germline V gene encodes CDR1 MDHEN and CDR2 SYDVKM. Trimming at V came to 5 bases and at J to 1 base, leaving 9 bases not matched to a gene. This CDR3 is built from 16 residues. CDR3 residues: CASSPGQGPRSYEQYF. Here the CDR3 DNA reads TGTGCCAGCAGTCCCGGACAGGGGCCAAGGTCCTACGAGCAGTACTTC.

This clonotype is classed as medium-sized (0.01 to 0.1%). Being off target in a library aimed at alpha chains, this beta chain has a size of little meaning. The chain employs TRBV24-1 and TRBJ2-2, with a tentative D call TRBD1 (6 bases). From germline, CDR1 is KGHDR and CDR2 SFDVKD. V was cut by 8 bases and J by 0 bases, with 6 bases left in between. This CDR3 has 13 residues. CDR3 amino acids: CATTGANTGELFF. DNA of the CDR3: TGTGCCACCACAGGGGCGAACACCGGGGAGCTGTTTTTT.

Only a few counts were recorded for this clonotype. Found in a library prepared for alpha chains, this beta chain is an off-target read, and its abundance has little meaning. This sequence joins TRBV28 and TRBJ2-2, with 14 bases fitting TRBD2. Germline V lookup: CDR1 MDHEN, CDR2 SYDVKM. The CDR3 length is 20 residues. With 3 bases clipped from V and 6 bases from J, the junction kept 15 bases outside the gene matches. The CDR3 sequence: CASSFSGLAGVGSGSGELFF. In DNA form, the CDR3 reads TGTGCCAGCAGTTTCTCGGGACTAGCGGGAGTAGGCTCAGGTTCCGGGGAGCTGTTTTTT.

This clonotype has a handful of counts. This beta chain is a stray sequence in a library constructed for alpha chains; its clone size is not meaningful. The chain joins TRBV20-1 to TRBJ2-7; D is possibly TRBD2 (5 bases). The germline CDR1 and CDR2 sequences are DFQATT and SNEGSKA (reference sequence). This CDR3 is 12 amino acids long. V lost 5 bases, J lost 5 bases, and 13 bases lay in between. Here the CDR3 DNA reads TGCAGTGCTCGGACTGACGGCGACGAGCAGTACTTC. Translation: CSARTDGDEQYF.

About this clonotype itself: This beta chain is off target for a library built for alpha chains, so its abundance means little. The chain is built from TRBV7-8 and TRBJ1-6; D is ambiguous. There are 14 residues in the CDR3. Between the trimmed V and J ends, which lost 6 bases and 7 bases, there was a span of 13 bases. The germline V gene has CDR1 SGHVS and CDR2 FQNEAQ. The CDR3 spells CASSFDRSNSPLHF. The CDR3 nucleotides read TGTGCCAGCAGTTTTGACCGGTCCAATTCACCCCTCCACTTT.

By sample share, this clonotype is medium-sized. This beta chain is a stray read from a library made for alpha chains; its abundance is not meaningful. V usage is TRBV12-3 or TRBV12-4 and J usage is TRBJ2-5; D is uncertain. The V gene lost 3 bases and the J gene lost 2 bases, with 10 bases spanning the gap. The CDR3 consists of 14 residues. CDR3 DNA: TGTGCCAGCAGTTTTGGACGGATTCAAGAGACCCAGTACTTC. Protein product: CASSFGRIQETQYF.

This clonotype is classed as medium-sized. This beta chain is an unintended read in a library built for alpha chains; its size means little. V usage is TRBV29-1 and J usage is TRBJ1-6; D ambiguous. In germline, CDR1 is SQVTM, CDR2 ANQGSEA. With 4 bases removed from V and 12 bases from J, the gap between germline ends came to 10 bases. The CDR3 is 11 amino acids. The CDR3 coding sequence is TGCAGCGTTGGTGACAAAGGACCCCTCCACTTT. This codes for CSVGDKGPLHF.

Regarding this clonotype: In a library made to pick up alpha chains, this beta chain is a stray read with a size that means little. The chain carries TRBV10-3 and TRBJ2-2; D may correspond to TRBD1 or TRBD2 (6 bases each). CDR1 and CDR2 from the germline V gene are ENHRY and SYGVKD. CDR3 size: 15 residues. Trimming pared 4 bases from V and 6 bases from J, leaving 15 bases between. CDR3 DNA sequence: TGTGCCATCAGTGCCGAGACAGGAGGGTCCGGGGAGCTGTTTTTT. Its protein product is CAISAETGGSGELFF.

This clonotype occurred a few times. This beta chain lies outside the target of a library built for alpha chains; its clone size means little. CDR3 in DNA: TGTGCCAGCAGTCCACAGACAGGGTTCTATGGCTACACCTTC. Its translation: CASSPQTGFYGYTF. The rearrangement joins TRBV12-3 or TRBV12-4 to TRBJ1-2, with 7 bases identical to TRBD1. V dropped 5 bases and J dropped 4; count of bases not matched to a gene: 7. There are 14 residues in the CDR3.

This clonotype appeared a few times. Just one base apart from a much larger clone, this may be a read error. This beta chain is a stray read from a library made for alpha chains; its abundance is not meaningful. The chain recombines TRBV7-7 with TRBJ2-2; D gene ambiguous. This CDR3 contains 14 residues. Germline lookup yields CDR1 SSHAT and CDR2 FNYEAQ (reference sequence). CDR3 protein: CVSSLTANTGELFF. The CDR3 DNA reads TGTGTCAGCAGCCTTACAGCGAACACCGGGGAGCTGTTTTTT.

The table lists this clonotype with many counts. This beta chain is off target for a library built for alpha chains, so its abundance means little. CDR3 amino acids: CSARDAGTGYEQYF. Written as DNA, the CDR3 is TGCAGTGCTAGAGATGCAGGTACAGGCTACGAGCAGTACTTC. This sequence joins TRBV20-1 and TRBJ2-7; weak D call: TRBD1 (5 bases). Germline V gene lookup returns CDR1 DFQATT and CDR2 SNEGSKA (reference sequence). Trimming took 0 bases from V and 3 from J, leaving 12 bases between them. The CDR3 totals 14 residues.

Concerning this clonotype itself: This beta chain is an unintended read in a library built for alpha chains; its size means little. The V gene is TRBV20-1, the J gene TRBJ2-2, with TRBD2 matching 13 bases. V gave up 5 bases and J gave up 2 bases; unmatched junction bases: 8. The CDR3 covers 17 residues. The germline V gene has CDR1 DFQATT and CDR2 SNEGSKA (reference sequence). The CDR3 spells CSAPGTSGIRNTGELFF. Here the CDR3 DNA reads TGCAGTGCTCCCGGGACTAGCGGGATCCGTAACACCGGGGAGCTGTTTTTT.

In its sample, this clonotype is medium-sized. Its ends do not fully match the called genes, so a read error is possible. This beta chain appears as a stray read in a library generated for alpha chains; its size is not informative. CDR3 sequence reads: CASSLGARDSSTDTQYF. The CDR3 DNA is TGTGCTAGCAGCTTAGGGGCCCGGGACAGTAGCACAGATACGCAGTATTTT. The chain has TRBV7-7 and TRBJ2-3; 7 bases align to TRBD1. CDR3 length: 17 residues. Germline values: CDR1 SSHAT, CDR2 FNYEAQ (reference sequence).

Concerning this clonotype: This beta chain is an off-target read within a library intended for alpha chains, so its frequency means little. The chain couples TRBV6-5 to TRBJ1-3, with TRBD1 identical over 7 bases. Trimming took 6 bases from V and 0 from J; bases not matched to a gene: 5. The CDR3 loop spans 15 amino acids. CDR1 MNHEY and CDR2 SVGAGI come from the germline V gene. This CDR3 is CASSPDRSSGNTIYF. As DNA, the CDR3 is TGTGCCAGCAGCCCGGACAGGAGCTCTGGAAACACCATATATTTT.